The TCR beta chain described here comes from a study of cytomegalovirus exposure and HLA in healthy donors. The germline gives CDR1 LNHDA, CDR2 SQIVND (reference sequence). This CDR3 is built from 14 residues. V shed 2 bases and J shed 7 bases, with 9 bases lying between them. The study's findings and limits: Beyond CMV serostatus, there was no information to go on about immune exposure. A missense variant in DCLRE1C was later tied to TCR beta V- and J-gene trimming. The authors reported that TCR beta sequences could predict HLA-A and HLA-B alleles. These predictions were accurate for most subjects in the first cohort.

To note about this clone: Its antigen is undetermined.

It was with 60 Vbeta and 13 Jbeta primers that the PCR ran. In the source study's methods: The count from a later analysis was 79 million or so unique TCR beta chains, roughly 11 million of them shared. Profiling relied on immunoSEQ multiplex PCR, and the TCRdb table lists in-frame clones only, not all of them. V, J and clone size were drawn from that table, and D and trimming were deduced from the DNA. The sample has some 88,000 clones; 70% to 75% are singletons. The chain recombines TRBV19 with TRBJ1-6; D may be TRBD1 (6 bases). The receptor's source is a woman under 30 in good health and CMV-seropositive. The sequenced material came from PBMCs. In DNA form, the CDR3 reads TGTGCCAGTAGTATAAGTCAGGGGAATTCACCCCTCCACTTT. It yields the protein CASSISQGNSPLHF.